This T cell receptor (beta chain) was identified during a study of Ad26.COV2.S vaccination and SARS-CoV-2 variants (dated by TCRdb to about 2021). About the full investigation: Donors in the vaccine arm were drawn from COV1001, a multicentre, randomized, double-blind, placebo-controlled phase I-IIa trial testing Ad26.COV2.S in healthy adults. Ad26.COV2.S was given intramuscularly at 5x10^10 or 1x10^11 viral particles, as a single shot or as two shots 56 days apart. TCRbeta repertoire sequencing was used to assess the specificity and breadth of SARS-CoV-2-reactive T cell receptors after Ad26.COV2.S vaccination. The TCR-sequenced set comprised approximately 32 samples: approximately 20 Ad26.COV2.S vaccine recipients, 5 placebo recipients and 8 SARS-CoV-2 convalescent individuals. Participants in the trial were split at random into five groups of five each, receiving low-dose or high-dose Ad26.COV2.S once or twice, or else placebo on both occasions. Investigators remained blinded to trial group allocation during experiments and outcome assessment. Points the paper makes about the study in general: Vaccine and placebo recipients had similar non-spike TCR breadth, a finding consistent with the vaccine containing only spike. Compared with placebo recipients, Ad26.COV2.S recipients showed higher spike-specific TCR breadth (P = 0.0014). Comparing responses between vaccine doses or regimens was not something the study was powered to do. Substantial breadth of spike-specific CD8+ and CD4+ T cell responses was reported after vaccination. According to the authors, total T cell responses may have been underestimated by the TCR breadth and depth analyses.

The CDR3 runs 13 residues from the cysteine to the phenylalanine. The DNA shown is the 39-base CDR3, in frame from base 1. At the junction V is shortened by 4 bases and J by 8 bases, with 11 bases in between. CDR1 MNHNY and CDR2 SVGAGI are derived from the germline V gene (reference sequence). The immunoSEQ Assay was used to sequence TCRbeta CDR3 regions. After extraction, genomic DNA underwent amplification by bias-controlled multiplex PCR, followed by high-throughput sequencing. The study's processing was this. To quantify the absolute abundance of every unique TCRbeta CDR3 region, sequences were collapsed and filtered. T cell fraction was estimated by normalizing TCRbeta template counts to usable DNA, with usable DNA measured through amplification of reference genes found in all nucleated cells. Repertoire TCRs were annotated as SARS-CoV-2-specific when V gene, CDR3 amino acid sequence and J gene were exactly matched to a known reactive TCR set. The reference SARS-CoV-2 TCR set was derived from MIRA and filtered for enrichment in COVID-19-positive ImmuneCODE repertoires, a step that removed public or cross-reactive TCRs. Using the MIRA antigens, annotated TCRs were further analysed by specific ORF or by position within an ORF. Breadth was defined as the number of annotated unique rearrangements divided by the total number of unique productive rearrangements, and depth was defined as the summed frequency of the annotated unique rearrangements. Group comparisons of TCR breadth used two-sided Wilcoxon rank-sum tests. The source is immuneACCESS, and TCRdb retained only in-frame sequences with V and J called. Part of the clones is not carried over; for the studies checked, unresolved V genes explain less than half of this, and the remainder is unexplained. V, J and clone size were drawn from that table, and D and trimming were deduced from the DNA. This sample gives roughly 350,000 clones in total; 87% of them show up just once. Of the sample, about 3.5% falls within the top ten clones.

As to this clone: No antigen is known for it. Base qualities are missing; no much larger clone stands one base away.

The sample's treatment or condition label is to be understood as: roughly 18 received Ad26.COV2.S at low or high dose, single or two shots; roughly 5 received placebo; per-sample allocation not given. For vaccine and placebo recipients, repertoires were sequenced using samples collected on day 63 after the first injection. Between 29 July and 7 August 2020, Cohort 1b enrolled some 25 adults aged 18-55 years at one site in Boston, USA. Ad26.COV2.S consisted of a replication-incompetent adenovirus type 26 vector by which a prefusion-stabilized SARS-CoV-2 spike protein from the original Wuhan strain was expressed.

The chain joins TRBV6-6 to TRBJ1-4, and possibly TRBD1, on 5 matching bases. The sequences come from peripheral blood, collected in a trial of Ad26.COV2.S vaccine versus placebo. This sequence originates from a person between 18 and 59 years old who received the Ad26.COV2.S COVID-19 vaccine or a placebo. For the CDR3, the sequence is CASSSGHIEKLFF. The nucleotide sequence is given as TGTGCCAGCAGTTCTGGACACATAGAAAAACTGTTTTTT.